What follows is one T cell receptor beta chain and its context. Other DNA sequences in the sample encode the same CDR3. The data belong to a study of blood T cell repertoires in COVID-19. Across the whole study: The United States, Italy and Spain provided the acute and convalescent COVID-19 samples. PBMCs, B-cell-depleted T cells, or T cells were the source of the cDNA or gDNA that made up the material.

The repertoire was sequenced with immunoSEQ multiplex PCR; TCRdb's copy has only in-frame clones and lacks some. The sample yields some 450,000 clones, 85% to 90% seen once. V lost 1 base, J lost 4 bases, and 10 bases lay in between. Germline V gene data show CDR1 as LGHDT and CDR2 as YNNKEL (reference sequence). CDR3 length equals 15 residues. This receptor was taken from a man younger than 35 with COVID-19, enrolled during active disease. The sequencing input was peripheral blood. The genes are TRBV3-1 (or the pseudogene TRBV3-2) and TRBJ1-4, with D perhaps matching TRBD1 (5 bases). CDR3 in amino acids: CASSQGWQGNEKLFF. CDR3 in DNA: TGTGCCAGCAGCCAAGGGTGGCAGGGTAATGAAAAACTGTTTTTT.